The clone carrying this T cell receptor (beta chain) was picked up a small number of times. Data came from immunoSEQ multiplex PCR; TCRdb stores just in-frame clones and leaves some out. The sample has over 150,000 clones, roughly 85% seen once; the top ten hold about 10%. This sample stems from a study of blood T cell repertoires in COVID-19. The receptor comes from a woman over 75 with active or convalescent COVID-19. The sample taken for sequencing was peripheral blood.

The CDR3 sequence is CASSLGGMDSPLHF. The CDR3 DNA is TGTGCCAGCAGCTTAGGGGGCATGGATTCACCCCTCCACTTT. The chain combines TRBV7-9 with TRBJ1-6; D is perhaps TRBD1 (5 bases). Trimming left V 1 base short and J 8 bases short, with 9 bases between. Germline V gives CDR1 SEHNR, CDR2 FQNEAQ (reference sequence). CDR3 size: 14 residues. Full variable domain (missing parts from reference TRBV7-9 and TRBJ1-6): DTGVSQNPRHKITKRGQNVTFRCDPISEHNRLYWYRQTLGQGPEFLTYFQNEAQLEKSRLLSDRFSAERPKGSFSTLEIQRTEQGDSAMYLCASSLGGMDSPLHFGNGTRLTVT.